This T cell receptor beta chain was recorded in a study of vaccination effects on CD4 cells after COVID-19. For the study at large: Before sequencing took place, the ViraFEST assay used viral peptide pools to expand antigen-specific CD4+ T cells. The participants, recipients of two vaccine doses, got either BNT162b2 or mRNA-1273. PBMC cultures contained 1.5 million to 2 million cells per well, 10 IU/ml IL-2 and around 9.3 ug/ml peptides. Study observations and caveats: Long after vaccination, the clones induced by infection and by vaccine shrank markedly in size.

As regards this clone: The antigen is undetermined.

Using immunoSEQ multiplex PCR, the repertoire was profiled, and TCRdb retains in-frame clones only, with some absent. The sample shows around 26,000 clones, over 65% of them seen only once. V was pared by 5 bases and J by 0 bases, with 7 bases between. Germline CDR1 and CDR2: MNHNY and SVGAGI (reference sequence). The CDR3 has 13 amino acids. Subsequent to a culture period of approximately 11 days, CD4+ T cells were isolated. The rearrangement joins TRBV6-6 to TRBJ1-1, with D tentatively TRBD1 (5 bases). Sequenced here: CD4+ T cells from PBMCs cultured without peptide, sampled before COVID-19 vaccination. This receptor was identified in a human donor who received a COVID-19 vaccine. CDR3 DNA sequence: TGTGCCAGCAGTCCACAGGTGAACACTGAAGCTTTCTTT. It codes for CASSPQVNTEAFF.